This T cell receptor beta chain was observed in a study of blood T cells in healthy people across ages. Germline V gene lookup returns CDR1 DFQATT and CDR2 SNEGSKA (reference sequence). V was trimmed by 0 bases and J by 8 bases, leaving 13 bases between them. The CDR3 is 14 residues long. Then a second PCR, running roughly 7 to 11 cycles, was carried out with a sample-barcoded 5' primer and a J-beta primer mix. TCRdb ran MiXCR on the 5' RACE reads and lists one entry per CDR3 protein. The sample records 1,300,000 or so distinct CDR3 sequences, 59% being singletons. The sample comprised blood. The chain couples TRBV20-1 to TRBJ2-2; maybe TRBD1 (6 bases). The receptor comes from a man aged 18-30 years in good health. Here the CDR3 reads CSARDLGAGGELFF. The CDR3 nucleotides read TGCAGTGCTAGAGATCTGGGGGCGGGTGGGGAGCTGTTTTTT.